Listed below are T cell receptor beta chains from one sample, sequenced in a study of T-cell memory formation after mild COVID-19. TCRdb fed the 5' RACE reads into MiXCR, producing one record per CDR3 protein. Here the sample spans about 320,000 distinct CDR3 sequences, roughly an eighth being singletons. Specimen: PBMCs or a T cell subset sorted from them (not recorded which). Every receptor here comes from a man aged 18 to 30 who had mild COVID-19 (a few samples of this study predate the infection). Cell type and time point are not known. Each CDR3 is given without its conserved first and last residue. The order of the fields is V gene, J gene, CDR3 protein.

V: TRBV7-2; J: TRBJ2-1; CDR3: ASSSVWLTGEQF
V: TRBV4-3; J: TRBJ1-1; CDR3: ASSQGRNTEAF
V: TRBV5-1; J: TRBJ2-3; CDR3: ASSLVLADTDTQY
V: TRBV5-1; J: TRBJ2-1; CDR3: ASSPGTSGGWNEQF
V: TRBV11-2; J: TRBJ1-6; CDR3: ASSQLNLSPLH
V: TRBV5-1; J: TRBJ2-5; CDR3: ASSLAGRSRAGETQY
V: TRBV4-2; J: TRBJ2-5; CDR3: ASSHPDRGRETQY
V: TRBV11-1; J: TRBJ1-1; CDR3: ASSLIGEGNTEAF
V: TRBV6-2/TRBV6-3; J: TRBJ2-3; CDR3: ASLPWRGTDTQY
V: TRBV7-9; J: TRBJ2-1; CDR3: ASLDEYRGRSYNEQF
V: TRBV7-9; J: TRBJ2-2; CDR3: ASSRDGGELF
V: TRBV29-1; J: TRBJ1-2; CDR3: SVDGQPIAGYT
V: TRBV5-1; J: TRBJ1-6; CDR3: ASSPEINSPLH
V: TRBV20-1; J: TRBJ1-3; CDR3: SVRGTGNTIY
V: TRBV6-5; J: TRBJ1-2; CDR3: ASKMGAGYT
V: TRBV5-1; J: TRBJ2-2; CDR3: ASSLGGRELF